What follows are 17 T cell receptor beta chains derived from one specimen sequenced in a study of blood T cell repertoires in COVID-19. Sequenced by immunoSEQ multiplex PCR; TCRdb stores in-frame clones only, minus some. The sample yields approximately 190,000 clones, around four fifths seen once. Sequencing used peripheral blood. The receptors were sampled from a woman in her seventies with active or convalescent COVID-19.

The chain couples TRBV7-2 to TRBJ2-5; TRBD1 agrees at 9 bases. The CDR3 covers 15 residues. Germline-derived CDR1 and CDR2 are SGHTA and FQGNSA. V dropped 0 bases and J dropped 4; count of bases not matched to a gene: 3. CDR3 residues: CASSLAGQGSETQYF. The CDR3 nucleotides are TGTGCCAGCAGCTTAGCGGGACAGGGCTCAGAGACCCAGTACTTC.

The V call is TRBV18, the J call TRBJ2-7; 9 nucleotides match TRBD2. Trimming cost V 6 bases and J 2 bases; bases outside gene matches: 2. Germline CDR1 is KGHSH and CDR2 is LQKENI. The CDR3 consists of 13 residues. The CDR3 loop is CASSGGRAYEQYF. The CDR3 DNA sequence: TGTGCCAGCTCGGGCGGGAGGGCCTACGAGCAGTACTTC. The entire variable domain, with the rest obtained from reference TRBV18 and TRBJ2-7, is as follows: NAGVMQNPRHLVRRRGQEARLRCSPMKGHSHVYWYRQLPEEGLKFMVYLQKENIIDESGMPKERFSAEFPKEGPSILRIQQVVRGDSAAYFCASSGGRAYEQYFGPGTRLTVT.

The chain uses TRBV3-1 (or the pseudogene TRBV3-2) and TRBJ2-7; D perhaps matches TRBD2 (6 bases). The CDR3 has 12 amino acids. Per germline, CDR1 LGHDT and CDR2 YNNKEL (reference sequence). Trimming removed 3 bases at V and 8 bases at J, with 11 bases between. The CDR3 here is CASSQVGGQQYF. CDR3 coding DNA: TGTGCCAGCAGCCAGGTGGGGGGACAGCAGTACTTC.

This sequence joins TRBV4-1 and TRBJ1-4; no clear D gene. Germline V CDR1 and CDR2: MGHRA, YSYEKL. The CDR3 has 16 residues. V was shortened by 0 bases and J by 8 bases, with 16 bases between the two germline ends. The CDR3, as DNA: TGCGCCAGCAGCCAAGACGGTCGGGGAGGGTTGGAAAAACTGTTTTTT. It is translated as CASSQDGRGGLEKLFF.

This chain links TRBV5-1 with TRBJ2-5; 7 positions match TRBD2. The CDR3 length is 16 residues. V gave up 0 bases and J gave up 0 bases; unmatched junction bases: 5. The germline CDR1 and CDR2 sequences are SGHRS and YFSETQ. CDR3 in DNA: TGCGCCAGCAGCTTGGTGGCTAGCGGCAACCAAGAGACCCAGTACTTC. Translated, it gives CASSLVASGNQETQYF.

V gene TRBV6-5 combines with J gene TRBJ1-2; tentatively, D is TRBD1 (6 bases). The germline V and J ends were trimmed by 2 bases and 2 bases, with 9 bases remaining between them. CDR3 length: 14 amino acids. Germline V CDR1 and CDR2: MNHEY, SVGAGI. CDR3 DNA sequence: TGTGCCAGCAGTTACCGGACAGCCAACTATGGCTACACCTTC. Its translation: CASSYRTANYGYTF.

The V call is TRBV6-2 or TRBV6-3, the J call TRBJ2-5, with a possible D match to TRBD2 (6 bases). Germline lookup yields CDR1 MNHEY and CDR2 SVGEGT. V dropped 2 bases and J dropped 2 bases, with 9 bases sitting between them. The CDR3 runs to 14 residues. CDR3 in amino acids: CASSYLGGQETQYF. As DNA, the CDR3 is TGTGCCAGCAGTTACCTGGGGGGACAAGAGACCCAGTACTTC.

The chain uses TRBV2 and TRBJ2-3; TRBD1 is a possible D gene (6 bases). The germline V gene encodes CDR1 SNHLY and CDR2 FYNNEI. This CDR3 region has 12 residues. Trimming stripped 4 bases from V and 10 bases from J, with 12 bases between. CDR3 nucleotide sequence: TGTGCCAGCAGTGGGGACACGGCCGCGCAGTATTTT. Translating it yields CASSGDTAAQYF.

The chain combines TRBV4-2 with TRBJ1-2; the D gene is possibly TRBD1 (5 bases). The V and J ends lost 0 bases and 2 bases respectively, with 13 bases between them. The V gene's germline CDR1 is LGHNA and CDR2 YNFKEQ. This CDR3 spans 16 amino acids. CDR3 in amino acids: CASSQESGGVNYGYTF. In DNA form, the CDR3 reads TGTGCCAGCAGCCAAGAGTCGGGGGGAGTAAACTATGGCTACACCTTC.

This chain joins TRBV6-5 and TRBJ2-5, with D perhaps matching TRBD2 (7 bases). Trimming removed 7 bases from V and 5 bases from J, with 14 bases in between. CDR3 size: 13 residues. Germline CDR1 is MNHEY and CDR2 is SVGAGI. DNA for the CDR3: TGTGCCAGCATGATACAGGGAGGGGAGACCCAGTACTTC. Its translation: CASMIQGGETQYF.

The DNA of the CDR3 is TGTGCAGCAGGGTCTAGGGCTTTCTTT. It yields the protein CAAGSRAFF. The V and J genes are TRBV28 and TRBJ1-1, with D possibly being TRBD1 (5 bases). The CDR3 extends over 9 amino acids. Germline CDR1 is MDHEN and CDR2 is SYDVKM.

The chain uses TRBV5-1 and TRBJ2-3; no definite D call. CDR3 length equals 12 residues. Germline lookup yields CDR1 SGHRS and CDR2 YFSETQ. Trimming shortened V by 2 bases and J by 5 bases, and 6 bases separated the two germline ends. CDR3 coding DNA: TGCGCCAGCAGCTTAGATAGAGATACGCAGTATTTT. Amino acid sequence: CASSLDRDTQYF.

The DNA of the CDR3 is TGCAGTGCCCGGACACTAACCCTCGCTTTCTTT. It codes for CSARTLTLAFF. The chain uses TRBV20-1 and TRBJ1-1, with D possibly matching TRBD1 (5 bases). Trimming removed 6 bases at V and 11 bases at J, with 16 bases between. CDR3 size: 11 residues. Germline CDR1 reads DFQATT; CDR2 reads SNEGSKA (reference sequence).

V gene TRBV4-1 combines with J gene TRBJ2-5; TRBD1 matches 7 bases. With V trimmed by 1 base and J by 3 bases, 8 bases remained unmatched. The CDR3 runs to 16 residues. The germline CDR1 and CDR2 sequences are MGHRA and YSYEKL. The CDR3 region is CASSQGVPGGKETQYF. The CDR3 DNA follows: TGCGCCAGCAGCCAAGGGGTTCCAGGGGGAAAAGAGACCCAGTACTTC.

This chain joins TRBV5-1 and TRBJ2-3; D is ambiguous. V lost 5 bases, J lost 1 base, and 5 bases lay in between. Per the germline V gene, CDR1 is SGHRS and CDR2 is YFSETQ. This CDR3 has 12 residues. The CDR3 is CASRVGTDTQYF. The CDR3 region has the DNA TGCGCCAGCAGGGTAGGCACAGATACGCAGTATTTT.

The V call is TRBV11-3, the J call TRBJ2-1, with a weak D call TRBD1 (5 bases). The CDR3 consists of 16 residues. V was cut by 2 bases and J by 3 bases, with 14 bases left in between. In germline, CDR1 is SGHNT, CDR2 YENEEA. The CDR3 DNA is TGTGCCAGCAGCTTAACTCAGGGTATTAGCTACAATGAGCAGTTCTTC. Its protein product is CASSLTQGISYNEQFF.

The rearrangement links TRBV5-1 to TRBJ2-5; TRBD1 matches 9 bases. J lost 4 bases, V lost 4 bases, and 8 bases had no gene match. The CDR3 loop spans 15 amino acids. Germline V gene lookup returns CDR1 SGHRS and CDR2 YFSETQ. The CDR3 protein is CASSPDRGRGETQYF. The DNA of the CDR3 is TGCGCCAGCAGCCCGGACAGGGGAAGAGGAGAGACCCAGTACTTC. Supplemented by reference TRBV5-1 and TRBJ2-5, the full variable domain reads KAGVTQTPRYLIKTRGQQVTLSCSPISGHRSVSWYQQTPGQGLQFLFEYFSETQRNKGNFPGRFSGRQFSNSRSEMNVSTLELGDSALYLCASSPDRGRGETQYFGPGTRLLVL.